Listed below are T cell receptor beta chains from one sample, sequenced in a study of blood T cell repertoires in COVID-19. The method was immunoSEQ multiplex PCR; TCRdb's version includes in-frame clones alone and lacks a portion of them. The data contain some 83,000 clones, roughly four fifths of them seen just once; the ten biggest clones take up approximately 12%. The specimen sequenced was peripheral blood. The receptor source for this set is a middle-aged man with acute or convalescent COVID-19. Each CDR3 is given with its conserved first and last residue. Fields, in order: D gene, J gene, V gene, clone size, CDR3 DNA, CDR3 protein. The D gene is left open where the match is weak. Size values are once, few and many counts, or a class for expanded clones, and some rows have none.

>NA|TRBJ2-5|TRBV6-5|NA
TGTGCCAGCAGTTACCGGAGGGGTGAGACCCAGTACTTC
CASSYRRGETQYF
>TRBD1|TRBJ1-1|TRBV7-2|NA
TGTGCCAGCAGCACGCGCCCGGGACAGCTCGTGACTTTCTTT
CASSTRPGQLVTFF
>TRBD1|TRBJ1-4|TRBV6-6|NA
TGTGCCAGCAGTTACTTCGGGACAGGGGGGGAAAAACTGTTTTTT
CASSYFGTGGEKLFF
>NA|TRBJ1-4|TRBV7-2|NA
TGTGCCAGCAGCGTCCGGACTGATGAAAAACTGTTTTTT
CASSVRTDEKLFF
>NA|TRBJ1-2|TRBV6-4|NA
TGTGCCAGCAGTCCGGGAGGGTCGGCCTATGGCTACACCTTC
CASSPGGSAYGYTF
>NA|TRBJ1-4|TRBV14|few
TGTGCCAGCAGCCTAATAGAGGTCTCTGAAAAACTGTTTTTT
CASSLIEVSEKLFF
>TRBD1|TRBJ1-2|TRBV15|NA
TGTGCCACCAGCAGAGCCCGGGACAGGATCACTAACTATGGCTACACCTTC
CATSRARDRITNYGYTF
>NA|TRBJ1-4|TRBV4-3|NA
TGCGCCAGCAGCCAAGTGGACTCAACTAATGAAAAACTGTTTTTT
CASSQVDSTNEKLFF
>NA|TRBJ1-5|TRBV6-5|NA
TGTGCCAGCAGTTATCGGAGGGGTGCGGGTCAGCCCCAGCATTTT
CASSYRRGAGQPQHF
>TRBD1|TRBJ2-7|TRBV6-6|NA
TGTGCCAGCAGTCAACTCTCGACAGGGGCCGGATTCGCCGAGCAGTACTTC
CASSQLSTGAGFAEQYF
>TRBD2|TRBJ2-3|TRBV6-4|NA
TGTGCCAGCAGCTCTAGCGGGGGACCCATGGCAGATACGCAGTATTTT
CASSSSGGPMADTQYF
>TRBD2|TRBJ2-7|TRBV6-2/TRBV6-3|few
TGTGCCAGCACCCCCGGCGGGCTAGCGGGAGGAACCAGGGCCTACGAGCAGTACTTC
CASTPGGLAGGTRAYEQYF
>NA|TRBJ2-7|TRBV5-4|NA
TGTGCCAGCAGCTTCGGGGGGCGCCGGTCCTACGAGCAGTACTTC
CASSFGGRRSYEQYF
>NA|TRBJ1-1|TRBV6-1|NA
TGTGCCAGCAGTGAAGGTCTAGGCAGAAGGAACACTGAAGCTTTCTTT
CASSEGLGRRNTEAFF
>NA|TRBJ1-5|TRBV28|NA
TGTGCCAGCAGCCTCATTAGGGGGAGCAATCAGCCCCAGCATTTT
CASSLIRGSNQPQHF
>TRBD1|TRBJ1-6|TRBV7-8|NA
TGTGCCAGCAGCTTTCTTGGACAGGGTGATTCACCCCTCCACTTT
CASSFLGQGDSPLHF
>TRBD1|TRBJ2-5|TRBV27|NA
TGTGCCAGCAGACCCGGGACAGGGGTCCAAGAGACCCAGTACTTC
CASRPGTGVQETQYF
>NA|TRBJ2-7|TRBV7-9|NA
TGTGCCAGCATCCCCCAGGGCCCGAGCTCCTACGAGCAGTACTTC
CASIPQGPSSYEQYF
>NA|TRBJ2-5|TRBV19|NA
TGTGCCAGTTCAAGGGGGACACGAGCCCAGTACTTC
CASSRGTRAQYF
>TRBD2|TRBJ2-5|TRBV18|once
TGTGCCAGCTCACCACGGGTAGCGGGGGTTGGAGACCAAGAGACCCAGTACTTC
CASSPRVAGVGDQETQYF
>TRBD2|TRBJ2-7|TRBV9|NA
TGTGCCAGCAGCGTAGCAGCGGGGAGCTACGAGCAGTACTTC
CASSVAAGSYEQYF
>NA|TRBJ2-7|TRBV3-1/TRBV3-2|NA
TGTGCCAGCAGCCAAGATAGGACGGGAGCCTACGAGCAGTACTTC
CASSQDRTGAYEQYF
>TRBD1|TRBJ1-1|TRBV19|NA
TGTGCCAGTAGTACCACTTATACGGGACAGGGAATGGTCCCTGAAGCTTTCTTT
CASSTTYTGQGMVPEAFF
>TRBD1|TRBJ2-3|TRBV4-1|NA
TGCGCCAGCAGCCAAGATTGGGGACAGGGGGCAGGTACGCAGTATTTT
CASSQDWGQGAGTQYF
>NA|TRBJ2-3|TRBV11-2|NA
TGTGCCAGCAGCGCCTCATCCCTGGGTCTAGGCACAGATACGCAGTATTTT
CASSASSLGLGTDTQYF
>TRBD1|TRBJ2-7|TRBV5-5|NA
TGTGCCAGCAGCTTGGGGACAGGGTCGTCGAGGCAGTACTTC
CASSLGTGSSRQYF
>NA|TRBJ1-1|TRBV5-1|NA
TGCGCCAGCAGCTTGGATTCCTTCTTTGAAGCTTTCTTT
CASSLDSFFEAFF
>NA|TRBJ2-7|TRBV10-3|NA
TGTGCCATCAGTGGCTCAGGGGATAACCCTTCCGAGCAGTACTTC
CAISGSGDNPSEQYF
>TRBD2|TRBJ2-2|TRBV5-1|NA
TGCGCCAGCGCGGCAGCGGGAGGGTCCAACGGGGAGCTGTTTTTT
CASAAAGGSNGELFF
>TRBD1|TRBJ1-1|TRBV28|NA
TGTGCCACCGCAACCATGAATACAGGGGACACTGAAGCTTTCTTT
CATATMNTGDTEAFF
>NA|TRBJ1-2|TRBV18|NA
TGTGCCAGCTCCCCCGGCGGGGGCTCTAACTATGGCTACACCTTC
CASSPGGGSNYGYTF
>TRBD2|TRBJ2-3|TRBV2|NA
TGTGCCAGCAGGACTAGCGGATACACAGATACGCAGTATTTT
CASRTSGYTDTQYF
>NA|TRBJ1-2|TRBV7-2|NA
TGTGCCAGCAGCTTAGAGGAGGGAGCTAACTATGGCTACACCTTC
CASSLEEGANYGYTF
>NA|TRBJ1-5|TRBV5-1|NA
TGCGCCAGCAGCTTGGACGGGAGAATAAATCAGCCCCAGCATTTT
CASSLDGRINQPQHF
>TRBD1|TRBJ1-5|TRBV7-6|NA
TGTGCCAGCAGCTTGGGGACAGGGGCCAATCAGCCCCAGCATTTT
CASSLGTGANQPQHF
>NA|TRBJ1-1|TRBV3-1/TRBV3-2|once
TGTGCCAGCAGTCGACCGGAGGGCGGGAACACTGAAGCTTTCTTT
CASSRPEGGNTEAFF
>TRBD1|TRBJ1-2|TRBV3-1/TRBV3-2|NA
TGTGCCAGCAGCCAAGATGGAAACACAGGGGTGGGTGGCTACACCTTC
CASSQDGNTGVGGYTF
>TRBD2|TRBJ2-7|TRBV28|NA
TGTGCCAGCAGTTCGCCCTCGGGAGGGCCCTCCTACGAGCAGTACTTC
CASSSPSGGPSYEQYF
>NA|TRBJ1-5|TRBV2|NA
TGTGCCAGCAGTGCGGGGGGCCGGGGCAATCAGCCCCAGCATTTT
CASSAGGRGNQPQHF
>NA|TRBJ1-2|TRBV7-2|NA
TGTGCCAGCAGCGGAGGGGAGGGAGGGGGCTATGGCTACACCTTC
CASSGGEGGGYGYTF
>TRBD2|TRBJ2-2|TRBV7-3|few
TGTGCCAGCAGCTCTAGCGGAAACACCGGGGAGCTGTTTTTT
CASSSSGNTGELFF
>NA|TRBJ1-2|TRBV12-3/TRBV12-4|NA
TGTGCCAGCAGTTTCCCCGACTATGGCTACACCTTC
CASSFPDYGYTF